This T cell receptor (beta chain) appears in the sequencing data of a study of long-term antiretroviral therapy in people with HIV. Amounts of roughly 1-11 million cryopreserved PBMC were held in the samples before DNA extraction. Version v3.0 of the immunoSEQ assay was performed at survey level. The method was immunoSEQ multiplex PCR; TCRdb's version includes in-frame clones alone and lacks a portion of them. The repertoire holds around 30,000 clones, roughly 84% seen once, with around 6% in the top ten. The CDR3 runs to 16 residues. Germline values: CDR1 SGDLS, CDR2 YYNGEE. V shed 3 bases, J shed 7 bases, and the junction held 7 bases outside the gene matches.

The receptor was derived from a man younger than 30 with HIV. The source was unsorted PBMCs, collected 0.4 years after starting antiretroviral therapy. The chain recombines TRBV9 with TRBJ2-7, with 16 bases aligning to TRBD2. CDR3 DNA sequence: TGTGCCAGCAGCGATGGGACTAGCGGGAGGGCCGGGGAGCAGTACTTC. Its protein product is CASSDGTSGRAGEQYF.